This record concerns one T cell receptor (beta chain) sequence. The target antigen is unknown. This CDR3 is also generated by other DNA sequences in the sample. The data stem from a study of T cell responses to AZD1222 COVID-19 vaccine. General study results and limits: Donors skewed white British and female; clonal diversity was possibly underestimated. Spike was spanned by vaccine-associated CD4 TCRs, with dominance at 160-218 and 743-854. As reported, nearly half of all spike-specific TCRs target variant regions that are unmutated.

The V end was cut by 0 bases, the J end by 2 bases, with 9 bases between. CDR1 and CDR2 from the germline V gene are SGDLS and YYNGEE. The CDR3 extends over 15 amino acids. Data came from immunoSEQ multiplex PCR; TCRdb stores just in-frame clones and leaves some out. The sample includes some 140,000 clones, 89% seen only once; the top ten take 9.5%. The rearrangement joins TRBV9 to TRBJ2-1; D is possibly TRBD1 or TRBD2 (6 bases each). The clonotype comes from an adult who received the AZD1222 COVID-19 vaccine. The material sequenced was peripheral blood, taken 28 days after the second AZD1222 dose. CDR3 DNA sequence: TGTGCCAGCAGCGTAGTAGGGGGGCCCTACAATGAGCAGTTCTTC. Its protein is CASSVVGGPYNEQFF.